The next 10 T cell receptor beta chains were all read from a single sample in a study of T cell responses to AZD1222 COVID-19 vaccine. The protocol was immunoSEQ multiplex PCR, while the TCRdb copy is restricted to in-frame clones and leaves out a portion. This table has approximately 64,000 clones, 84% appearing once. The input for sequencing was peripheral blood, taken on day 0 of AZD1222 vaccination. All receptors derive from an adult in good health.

The CDR3 is CASSPGDRLEKLFF. CDR3 coding DNA: TGTGCCAGCAGCCCGGGGGACAGACTTGAAAAACTGTTTTTT. The chain employs TRBV11-2 and TRBJ1-4, with TRBD1 identical over 7 bases. Germline V lookup: CDR1 SGHAT, CDR2 FQNNGV. This CDR3 is 14 amino acids long. The V gene end was trimmed by 5 bases and the J gene end by 7 bases; junction bases not matched to a gene: 7.

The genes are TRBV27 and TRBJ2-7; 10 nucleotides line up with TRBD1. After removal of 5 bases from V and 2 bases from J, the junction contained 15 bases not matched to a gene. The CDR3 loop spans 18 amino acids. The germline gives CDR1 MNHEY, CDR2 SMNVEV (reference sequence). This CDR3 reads CASSPSLLGQGGPYEQYF. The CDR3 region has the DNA TGTGCCAGCAGTCCTAGCCTCCTCGGACAGGGGGGACCCTACGAGCAGTACTTC.

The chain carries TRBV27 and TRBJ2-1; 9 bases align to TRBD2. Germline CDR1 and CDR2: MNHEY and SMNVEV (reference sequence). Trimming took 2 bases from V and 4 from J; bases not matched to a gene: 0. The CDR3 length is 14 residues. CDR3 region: CASSLAGGYNEQFF. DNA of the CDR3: TGTGCCAGCAGTTTAGCGGGGGGGTACAATGAGCAGTTCTTC.

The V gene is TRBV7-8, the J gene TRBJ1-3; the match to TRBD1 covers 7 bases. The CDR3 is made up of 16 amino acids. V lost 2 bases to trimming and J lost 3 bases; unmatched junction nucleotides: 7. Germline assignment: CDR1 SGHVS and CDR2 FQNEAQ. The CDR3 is CASSLINRGFGNTIYF. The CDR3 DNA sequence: TGTGCCAGCAGCTTAATCAACAGGGGTTTTGGAAACACCATATATTTT.

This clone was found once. The DNA of the CDR3 is TGTGCCAGCAACCCCGGGACAGACTATGGCTACACCTTC. As protein: CASNPGTDYGYTF. The chain links TRBV3-1 (or the pseudogene TRBV3-2) to TRBJ1-2, with 7 bases that match TRBD1. CDR1 and CDR2 from the germline V gene are LGHDT and YNNKEL (reference sequence). With V trimmed by 7 bases and J by 3 bases, 5 bases remained unmatched. This CDR3 region has 13 residues.

The CDR3 nucleotides read TGTGCCAGCAGCCCGACAGGGTCTTGGGATGGCTACACCTTC. It codes for CASSPTGSWDGYTF. The gene calls are TRBV25-1 and TRBJ1-2; 7 bases map to TRBD1. After removal of 6 bases from V and 6 bases from J, the junction contained 10 bases not matched to a gene. The germline V gene has CDR1 MGHDK and CDR2 SYGVNS. The CDR3 consists of 14 residues.

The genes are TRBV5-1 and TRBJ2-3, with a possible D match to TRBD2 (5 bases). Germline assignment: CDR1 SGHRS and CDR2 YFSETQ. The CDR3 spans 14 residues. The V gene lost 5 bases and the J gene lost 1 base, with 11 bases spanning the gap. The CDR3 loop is CASSSGLGTDTQYF. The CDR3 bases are TGCGCCAGCAGTTCGGGGTTAGGCACAGATACGCAGTATTTT.

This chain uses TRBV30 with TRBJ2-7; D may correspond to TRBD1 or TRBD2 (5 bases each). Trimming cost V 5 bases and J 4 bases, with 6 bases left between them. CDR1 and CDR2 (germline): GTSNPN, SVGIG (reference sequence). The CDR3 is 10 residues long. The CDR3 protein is CAWGGYEQYF. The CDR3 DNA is TGTGCCTGGGGGGGTTACGAGCAGTACTTC.

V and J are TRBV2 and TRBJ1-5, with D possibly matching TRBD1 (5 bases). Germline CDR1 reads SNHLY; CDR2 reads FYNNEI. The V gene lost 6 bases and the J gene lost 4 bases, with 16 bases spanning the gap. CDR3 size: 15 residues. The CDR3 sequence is CASRTLGDGNQPQHF. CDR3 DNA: TGTGCCAGCAGAACTCTGGGGGACGGAAATCAGCCCCAGCATTTT.

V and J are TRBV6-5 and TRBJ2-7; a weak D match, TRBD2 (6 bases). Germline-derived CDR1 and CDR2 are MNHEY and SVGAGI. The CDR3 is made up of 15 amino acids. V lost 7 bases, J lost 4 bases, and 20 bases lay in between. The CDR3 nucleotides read TGTGCCAGCACCTACCCCGGGGGTCTTCCTTACGAGCAGTACTTC. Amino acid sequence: CASTYPGGLPYEQYF.